A single sample gave rise to the 3 T cell receptor beta chains below, sequenced in a study of T cell responses to AZD1222 COVID-19 vaccine. Assay: immunoSEQ multiplex PCR; the TCRdb copy retains only in-frame clones and omits some. The repertoire consists of around 180,000 clones, with 75% to 90% occurring once and the leading ten covering about 2.8%. Sequenced material: peripheral blood, taken on day 0 of AZD1222 vaccination. The source is an adult in good health.

Worth noting for this clone: The junction departs from germline at one end; a sequencing error may be responsible. V and J are TRBV18 and TRBJ2-7; 10 nucleotides line up with TRBD2. Per germline, CDR1 KGHSH and CDR2 LQKENI. This CDR3 is built from 15 residues. CDR3 amino acids: CASSPGLATTYEQYF. For the CDR3, the DNA is TGTGCCAGTTCACCGGGACTAGCGACCACCTACGAGCAGTACTTC.

V gene TRBV15 combines with J gene TRBJ2-3; D is ambiguous. V was clipped by 7 bases and J by 0 bases, with 17 bases between them. In germline, CDR1 is LNHNV, CDR2 YYDKDF (reference sequence). This CDR3 has 16 residues. As DNA, the CDR3 is TGTGCCACCAAAAGTACCGTAGCAGCTAGCACAGATACGCAGTATTTT. This encodes CATKSTVAASTDTQYF.

This clone was seen just once. The V call is TRBV28, the J call TRBJ1-2, with 10 positions matching TRBD1. Germline V gene data show CDR1 as MDHEN and CDR2 as SYDVKM. With V trimmed by 2 bases and J by 4 bases, 7 bases remained unmatched. This CDR3 is built from 16 residues. CDR3 residues: CASSLSGQGGGYGYTF. DNA of the CDR3: TGTGCCAGCAGTTTAAGTGGACAGGGGGGAGGCTATGGCTACACCTTC.